Below, one T cell receptor beta chain is given with its context. Its antigen is undetermined. Using immunoSEQ multiplex PCR, the repertoire was profiled, and TCRdb retains in-frame clones only, with some absent. The repertoire holds about 56,000 clones, with roughly 80% as singletons. In germline, CDR1 is SNHLY, CDR2 FYNNEI. The CDR3 totals 14 residues. V was pared by 7 bases and J by 0 bases, with 12 bases between. These data come from a study of OX40 agonist ivuxolimab in advanced cancers. The wider study: Across the patients, intravenous ivuxolimab was delivered every 2 weeks at 0.01 to 10 mg/kg. Cancers in dose escalation were hepatocellular, melanoma, renal cell and head and neck. General study findings and limits: Clonal expansion among partial responders at 0.1-3.0 mg/kg ranked near the lowest. A proportion of nonresponders additionally exhibited low normalized T-cell clonal expansion.

The clonotype comes from an adult with an advanced solid tumor such as melanoma, head and neck, liver or kidney cancer. V usage is TRBV2 and J usage is TRBJ1-1; D unclear. The sequencing here drew on CD4+ or CD8+ T cells sorted from blood, taken in a trial of the OX40 agonist ivuxolimab. In nucleotides, the CDR3 is TGTGCCAGCAACCCTCGATCCCTGAACACTGAAGCTTTCTTT. It specifies CASNPRSLNTEAFF.